This TCR beta chain is from a study of spatial heterogeneity in lung cancer (dated by TCRdb to between 2018 and 2021). With respect to the entire study: More beta-chain than alpha-chain transcripts were consistently detected, likely reflecting higher beta-chain transcript abundance. TCR alpha and beta repertoires were quantitatively compared across multiple tumor regions, matched nontumor lung and blood in non-small cell lung cancer. Nonsynonymous mutation counts, determined by whole-exome sequencing of tumor tissue, were related to TCR repertoire features. In the raw uncorrected reads, each unique combination of TCR and UMI appeared more than ten times on average. Both alpha and beta chains were TCR-sequenced in samples taken at surgery, namely 220 tumor regions, roughly 64 matched nontumor lung samples and a few dozen PBMC samples.

This specimen's time point label, interpreted: sample taken at primary tumor resection. TCR sequencing used whole RNA extracted from tumor and nontumor lung tissue, or from cryopreserved PBMC samples, without cell sorting. Samples were obtained from 70 to 85 patients with early-stage, untreated non-small cell lung cancer from the lung TRACERx cohort. A patient was chosen for TCR sequencing only when enough RNA was available from at least two tumor regions. According to the germline V gene, CDR1 reads SQVTM and CDR2 reads ANQGSEA. The CDR3 contains 14 residues, cysteine and phenylalanine counted. Only the CDR3 portion is preserved as DNA: 42 bases, with reading frame beginning at the first base. V drops 6 bases and J drops 2 bases, leaving 17 bases in between. Receptors were amplified or captured by 5' RACE. The run used a NextSeq 500. To allow correction of PCR and sequencing errors, the TCR library protocol tagged every TCR cDNA molecule with a unique molecular identifier. The paper's data handling went like this. TCR identification, UMI-based error correction and CDR3 extraction were performed with Decombinator tools. TCRs above a frequency of 2 per 1,000, corresponding to the top 1% of the tumor frequency distribution, were defined as expanded. Renyi diversity was computed with the R vegan package after each repertoire had been subsampled 100 times to 5,000 TCRs. CDR3 similarity networks were built from amino acid triplet string-kernel similarity, connecting CDR3s with pairwise similarity above 0.82. TCRdb redid the processing of the public reads, applying fastp at Q25 and MiXCR, and retained in-frame beta chains. Under each unique CDR3 protein, matching rows form one entry showing the most common genes and DNA. The V and J calls shown here were made by TCRdb, not taken from the authors' results. The sample has more than 10,000 distinct CDR3 sequences on record, approximately 15% of them singletons. The ten largest clones represent more than 30% of the sample.

This clonotype showed up many times. What this receptor recognizes is not known. Base qualities were left out, and no much larger clone turns up one base away. Overall study outcomes, separate from this receptor: Ubiquitous expanded tumor TCRs showed up in blood more often at tumor resection than at routine follow-up. Additional single-cell paired TCR alpha and beta sequencing was considered necessary to confirm, at a functional level, the hypothesis that regional TCRs recognize regional mutations.

This sequence was found in a male donor with early-stage non-small cell lung cancer. This sequence uses TRBV29-1 and TRBJ2-7; TRBD2 is a weak D gene call, 6 bases matching. The sequencing used PBMCs, collected at surgery. The DNA sequence follows: TGCAGCGTCCGCGGGACGGTACGCGCCTACGAGCAGTACTTC. Its protein is CSVRGTVRAYEQYF.